Described below is a single T cell receptor beta chain sequence and its context. The antigen this receptor binds is unknown. No much larger clone is present one base from it, and per-base qualities are unavailable. This entry is derived from a study of blood T cell repertoires in COVID-19 (dated by TCRdb to 2019 to 2021). For the wider study: Samples from collaborators originated in the United States, Italy and Spain and spanned both the acute and convalescent phases of COVID-19. The prospective study material was composed of cDNA or gDNA derived from T cells, B-cell-depleted T cells, or PBMCs. The dataset comprised deeply sampled blood TCRbeta repertoires from subjects exposed to, actively infected with, or recovered from COVID-19. The repertoires were released in a freely available public database meant as a resource for research on the immune response to SARS-CoV-2. Samples came from the ongoing ImmuneRACE study (first 160 participants) plus 1,254 subjects from 6 global collaborators. Nearly every sample came with metadata listing a de-identified subject ID, COVID-19 status, age in years and sex. Where HLA class I and class II types were available, the types were taken from metadata supplied by the sample provider, not from assay-based typing. The study at large found these results: Clinical and demographic metadata were provided uncurated, with the amount varying by source and participant.

The immunoSEQ Assay, a bias-controlled multiplex PCR, was used to amplify TCRbeta CDR3 regions from genomic DNA. As for the authors' bioinformatics: Within the assay, amplification of reference gene primers was used to estimate how many nucleated cells each sample contained. To quantify the absolute abundance of each unique TCRbeta CDR3 rearrangement, sequence reads were collapsed and filtered. For each sample, productive Simpson clonality was calculated by taking the square root of Simpson's diversity index across productive rearrangements. TCRdb mirrors the immuneACCESS table, restricted to in-frame sequences. Some clones are absent from its copies; in checked studies, under half trace to an unresolved V gene, and the reason for the others is unknown. V and J calls and clone size come straight from that table; D and trimming were deduced from the DNA. Counted in this sample were 250,000 to 350,000 clones; 70% to 90% of them appeared once. The ten most abundant clones make up approximately 4.2% of the sample.

The CDR3, cysteine through phenylalanine, is 13 amino acids long. This entry keeps only the CDR3 DNA: 39 bases, framed from base 1. The germline V gene (reference sequence) specifies SEHNR as CDR1 and FQNEAQ as CDR2. V trim: 6 bases; J trim: 10 bases; unmatched bases: 5. In the prospective study, participants were about 18 to 100 years old, resided in about two dozen geographic areas of the United States, and were enrolled through a virtual design. In the prospective study, cohorts were assigned on the basis of participant-reported clinical history obtained from a screening survey and a study questionnaire. ImmuneRACE Cohort 3 recovered participants were defined by two consecutive negative NP/OP PCR tests, healthcare professional clearance, or symptom resolution. Mobile phlebotomists in the prospective study collected whole blood, serum and a nasopharyngeal or oropharyngeal swab from every participant. Participants in the prospective study had the option to provide additional blood draws and questionnaires over a roughly two-month period. Before DNA extraction, blood samples from the prospective study were shipped at room temperature or frozen.

The V gene is TRBV7-9 and the J gene is TRBJ1-6; 8 bases in the junction line up with TRBD1. Input material: PBMCs or T cells enriched from blood (not recorded which). The source of this sequence is a woman aged 25 to 45 who had recovered from COVID-19. The CDR3 reads as follows: CASRYRGDSPLHF. The DNA is TGTGCCAGCAGGTACAGGGGGGACTCACCCCTCCACTTT.